Each of the 7 T cell receptor beta chains below was sequenced from the same sample in a study of blood T cell repertoires in COVID-19. Data came from immunoSEQ multiplex PCR; TCRdb stores just in-frame clones and leaves some out. The data show roughly 670,000 clones, about 90% seen once. Sequences were obtained from peripheral blood. The receptors derive from a woman aged 18-30 years with acute or convalescent COVID-19.

J is TRBJ2-3 and V is TRBV27; 9 bases agree with TRBD1. This CDR3 spans 14 amino acids. With V trimmed by 6 bases and J by 7 bases, 8 bases remained unmatched. From germline, CDR1 is MNHEY and CDR2 SMNVEV (reference sequence). For the CDR3, the DNA is TGTGCCAGCAGGTGGGGACAGGGCGGTAATACGCAGTATTTT. This codes for CASRWGQGGNTQYF.

This clone was detected once. The chain joins TRBV23-1 to TRBJ1-4, with 12 nucleotides matching TRBD1. TRBV23-1 is an ORF for which the function is uncertain. V lost 7 bases and J lost 8; bases outside the gene matches: 11. This CDR3 contains 16 residues. The CDR3 DNA follows: TGCGCCAGCATCGGGGACAGGGGGCGCCTACGCGAAAAACTGTTTTTT. Protein: CASIGDRGRLREKLFF.

This clone is a singleton in its sample. The gene calls are TRBV18 and TRBJ1-2; D possibly corresponds to TRBD1 (5 bases). The CDR3 consists of 14 residues. Germline lookup yields CDR1 KGHSH and CDR2 LQKENI. V was pared by 2 bases and J by 3 bases, with 10 bases between. CDR3 coding DNA: TGTGCCAGCTCACCATTGGGAGGGGACTATGGCTACACCTTC. Protein: CASSPLGGDYGYTF.

This chain links TRBV7-2 with TRBJ1-1; a possible D gene is TRBD1 (5 bases). V dropped 3 bases and J dropped 1 base, with 12 bases sitting between them. CDR3 size: 15 residues. Germline-derived CDR1 and CDR2 are SGHTA and FQGNSA. DNA for the CDR3: TGTGCCAGCAGCTTTAGTCCGGGGGGGAACACTGAAGCTTTCTTT. Translated, it gives CASSFSPGGNTEAFF.

The J gene is TRBJ1-1, the V gene TRBV2; maybe TRBD1 (6 bases). V gave up 6 bases and J gave up 0 bases, with 11 bases separating them. The CDR3 is made up of 14 amino acids. The germline V gene has CDR1 SNHLY and CDR2 FYNNEI. Here the CDR3 reads CASRQGNLNTEAFF. CDR3 in DNA: TGTGCCAGCAGACAGGGCAACTTGAACACTGAAGCTTTCTTT.

This chain joins TRBV18 and TRBJ1-5; TRBD1 matches 9 bases. CDR3 length: 17 residues. V lost 2 bases and J lost 5; bases outside the gene matches: 10. Germline CDR1 and CDR2: KGHSH and LQKENI. In DNA, the CDR3 is TGTGCCAGCTCACCAATATCCGGGACAGGGAACTATCAGCCCCAGCATTTT. Protein sequence: CASSPISGTGNYQPQHF.

V usage is TRBV2 and J usage is TRBJ1-2, with D tentatively TRBD1 (6 bases). The CDR3 runs 11 residues. V was shortened by 9 bases and J by 5 bases, with 10 bases between the two germline ends. Germline loops: CDR1 SNHLY, CDR2 FYNNEI. This CDR3 reads CARQGEYGYTF. In nucleotides, the CDR3 is TGTGCCAGACAGGGCGAGTATGGCTACACCTTC.